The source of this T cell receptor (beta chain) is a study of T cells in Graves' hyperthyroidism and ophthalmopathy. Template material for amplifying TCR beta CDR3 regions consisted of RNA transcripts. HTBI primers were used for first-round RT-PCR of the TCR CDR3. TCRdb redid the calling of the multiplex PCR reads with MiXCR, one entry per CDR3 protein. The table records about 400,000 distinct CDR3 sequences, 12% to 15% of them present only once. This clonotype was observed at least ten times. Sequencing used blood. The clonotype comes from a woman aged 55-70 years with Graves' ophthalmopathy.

This CDR3 reads CASSLSVGYGTSGSEQYF. In nucleotides, the CDR3 is TGCGCCAGCAGCTTGTCAGTTGGGTACGGGACTAGCGGCTCCGAGCAGTACTTC. The rearrangement joins TRBV5-1 to TRBJ2-7; 11 bases are a match to TRBD2. With 1 base clipped from V and 6 bases from J, the junction kept 15 bases outside the gene matches. This CDR3 is 18 amino acids long. Germline values: CDR1 SGHRS, CDR2 YFSETQ.